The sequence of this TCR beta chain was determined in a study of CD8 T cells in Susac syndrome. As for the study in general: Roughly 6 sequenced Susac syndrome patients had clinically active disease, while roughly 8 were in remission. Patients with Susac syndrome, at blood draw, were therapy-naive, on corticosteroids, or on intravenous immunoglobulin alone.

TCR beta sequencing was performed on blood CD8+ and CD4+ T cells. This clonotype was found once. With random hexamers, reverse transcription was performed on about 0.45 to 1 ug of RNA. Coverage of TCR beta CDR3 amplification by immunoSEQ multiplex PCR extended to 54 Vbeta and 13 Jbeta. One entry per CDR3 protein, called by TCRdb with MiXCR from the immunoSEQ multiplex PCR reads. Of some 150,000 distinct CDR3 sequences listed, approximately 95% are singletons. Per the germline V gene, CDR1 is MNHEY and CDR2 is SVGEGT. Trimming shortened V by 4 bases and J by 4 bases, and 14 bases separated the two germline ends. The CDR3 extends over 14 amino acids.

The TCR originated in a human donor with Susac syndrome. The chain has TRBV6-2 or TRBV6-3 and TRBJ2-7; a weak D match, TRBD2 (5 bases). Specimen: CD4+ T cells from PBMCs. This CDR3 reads CASSSVLSGYEQYF. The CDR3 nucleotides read TGTGCCAGCAGTTCTGTCTTGAGCGGATACGAGCAGTACTTC.